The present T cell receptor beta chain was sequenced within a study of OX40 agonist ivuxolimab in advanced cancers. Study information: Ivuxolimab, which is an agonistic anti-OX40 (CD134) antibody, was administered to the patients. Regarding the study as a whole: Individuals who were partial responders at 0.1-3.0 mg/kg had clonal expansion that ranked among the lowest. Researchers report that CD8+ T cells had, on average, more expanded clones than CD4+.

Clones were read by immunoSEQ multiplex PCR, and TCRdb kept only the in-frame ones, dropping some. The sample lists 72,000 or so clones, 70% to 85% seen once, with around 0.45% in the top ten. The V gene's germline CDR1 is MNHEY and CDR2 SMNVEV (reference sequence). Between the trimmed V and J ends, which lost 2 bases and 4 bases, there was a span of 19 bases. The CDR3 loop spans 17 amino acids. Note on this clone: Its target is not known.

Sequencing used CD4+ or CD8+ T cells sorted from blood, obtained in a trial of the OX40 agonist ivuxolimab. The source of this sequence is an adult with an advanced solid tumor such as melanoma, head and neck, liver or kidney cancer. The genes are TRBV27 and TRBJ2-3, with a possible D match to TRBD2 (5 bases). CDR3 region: CASSLGVGLGKADTQYF. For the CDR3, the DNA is TGTGCCAGCAGTTTAGGTGTTGGTCTCGGGAAGGCAGATACGCAGTATTTT.